This TCR beta chain emerged from a study of molecular identifiers for immune sequencing clone quantification. Study context: With replicates, the RNA of approximately 22,000 or 94,000 naive CD8 cells was split five ways and four were sequenced.

The authors sorted naive CD8 T cells as CD8+CD4-CCR7+CD45RA+. In regard to this clonotype: A much larger clone lies a single base off, so this may be a read error.

Each CDR3 protein gets one entry after TCRdb re-called the PCR reads with MiXCR. The repertoire consists of roughly 9,800 distinct CDR3 sequences, with roughly 20% occurring once and the leading ten covering around 1.5%. The sequenced sample was naive CD8+ T cells from blood, with Jurkat cell RNA spiked in. Described subset: FACS-sorted CD8+CD4-CCR7+CD45RA+ naive T cells. This TCR came from a human donor in good health. Some libraries in this study had Jurkat cell RNA spiked in.

The CDR3 here is CASSYSPNEQYF. In DNA, the CDR3 is TGTGCCAGCAGTTACTCTCCAAACGAGCAGTACTTC. The rearrangement uses TRBV6-2 or TRBV6-3 and TRBJ2-7; unclear D gene. CDR1 and CDR2 from the germline V gene are MNHEY and SVGEGT. CDR3 length equals 12 residues. V lost 0 bases to trimming and J lost 5 bases, with 5 bases between them.